The rows below give T cell receptor beta chains drawn from one sample of a study of neurological immune-mediated disorders. TCRdb reanalysed the 5' RACE reads using MiXCR and keeps one entry per CDR3 protein. Of tens of thousands of distinct CDR3 sequences listed, 10% to 13% are singletons. The sequencing input was PBMCs. The receptors were sampled from a man between 35 and 55 years old in good health. CDR3s include the opening cysteine and the closing phenylalanine or tryptophan. A D gene is named only where the DNA matches it firmly. Only some rows state a clone size, as once, few, many or a class for expanded clones.

CDR3 length	clone size	V gene	D gene	J gene	CDR3 protein	CDR3 DNA
13	many	TRBV11-1	-	TRBJ2-7	CASSLRWGPEQYF	TGTGCCAGCAGCTTACGATGGGGTCCCGAGCAGTACTTC
15	many	TRBV5-1	-	TRBJ2-2	CASSLRGSDTGELFF	TGCGCCAGCAGCTTGAGGGGGTCGGACACCGGGGAGCTGTTTTTT
12	many	TRBV7-9	-	TRBJ1-2	CASSFRVYGYTF	TGTGCCAGCAGCTTTCGGGTATATGGCTACACCTTC
15	many	TRBV28	-	TRBJ1-6	CASTQGGGGHSPLHF	TGTGCCAGTACCCAAGGGGGGGGGGGCCATTCACCCCTCCACTTT
14	many	TRBV5-5	-	TRBJ1-4	CASSSPETDEKLFF	TGTGCCAGCAGCTCACCTGAGACAGACGAAAAACTGTTTTTT
15	once	TRBV6-4	-	TRBJ2-2	CASSDPYLTTGELFF	TGTGCCAGCAGTGACCCTTACTTAACGACCGGGGAGCTGTTTTTT
14	-	TRBV20-1	-	TRBJ2-7	CSASAYRLFYEQYF	TGCAGTGCTAGTGCGTACAGGCTATTCTACGAGCAGTACTTC
15	many	TRBV24-1	TRBD1	TRBJ2-3	CATGDSGQGTDTQYF	TGTGCCACCGGAGATTCGGGACAGGGAACAGATACGCAGTATTTT
16	many	TRBV5-1	-	TRBJ2-2	CASSSPGGLNTGELFF	TGCGCCAGCTCCTCCCCAGGGGGACTTAACACCGGGGAGCTGTTTTTT
13	many	TRBV12-3/TRBV12-4	TRBD1	TRBJ2-1	CASSRTGRHEQFF	TGTGCCAGCAGTAGGACAGGGCGGCATGAGCAGTTCTTC
16	-	TRBV12-3/TRBV12-4	TRBD1	TRBJ2-7	CASSLGLGQVSYEQYF	TGTGCCAGCAGTTTAGGGTTGGGACAGGTGTCCTACGAGCAGTACTTC
15	many	TRBV5-1	-	TRBJ2-7	CASSLEGPTYGEQYF	TGCGCCAGCAGCTTGGAGGGCCCCACCTATGGCGAGCAGTACTTC
14	few	TRBV11-2	-	TRBJ2-1	CASSSLEGTGEQFF	TGTGCCAGCAGCTCTCTGGAGGGCACAGGTGAGCAGTTCTTC
13	many	TRBV29-1	-	TRBJ2-4	CSVSDGAKNIQYF	TGCAGCGTTTCGGACGGAGCCAAAAACATTCAGTACTTC
14	many	TRBV5-1	-	TRBJ2-5	CASSITGTQETQYF	TGCGCCAGCAGCATCACCGGGACTCAAGAGACCCAGTACTTC